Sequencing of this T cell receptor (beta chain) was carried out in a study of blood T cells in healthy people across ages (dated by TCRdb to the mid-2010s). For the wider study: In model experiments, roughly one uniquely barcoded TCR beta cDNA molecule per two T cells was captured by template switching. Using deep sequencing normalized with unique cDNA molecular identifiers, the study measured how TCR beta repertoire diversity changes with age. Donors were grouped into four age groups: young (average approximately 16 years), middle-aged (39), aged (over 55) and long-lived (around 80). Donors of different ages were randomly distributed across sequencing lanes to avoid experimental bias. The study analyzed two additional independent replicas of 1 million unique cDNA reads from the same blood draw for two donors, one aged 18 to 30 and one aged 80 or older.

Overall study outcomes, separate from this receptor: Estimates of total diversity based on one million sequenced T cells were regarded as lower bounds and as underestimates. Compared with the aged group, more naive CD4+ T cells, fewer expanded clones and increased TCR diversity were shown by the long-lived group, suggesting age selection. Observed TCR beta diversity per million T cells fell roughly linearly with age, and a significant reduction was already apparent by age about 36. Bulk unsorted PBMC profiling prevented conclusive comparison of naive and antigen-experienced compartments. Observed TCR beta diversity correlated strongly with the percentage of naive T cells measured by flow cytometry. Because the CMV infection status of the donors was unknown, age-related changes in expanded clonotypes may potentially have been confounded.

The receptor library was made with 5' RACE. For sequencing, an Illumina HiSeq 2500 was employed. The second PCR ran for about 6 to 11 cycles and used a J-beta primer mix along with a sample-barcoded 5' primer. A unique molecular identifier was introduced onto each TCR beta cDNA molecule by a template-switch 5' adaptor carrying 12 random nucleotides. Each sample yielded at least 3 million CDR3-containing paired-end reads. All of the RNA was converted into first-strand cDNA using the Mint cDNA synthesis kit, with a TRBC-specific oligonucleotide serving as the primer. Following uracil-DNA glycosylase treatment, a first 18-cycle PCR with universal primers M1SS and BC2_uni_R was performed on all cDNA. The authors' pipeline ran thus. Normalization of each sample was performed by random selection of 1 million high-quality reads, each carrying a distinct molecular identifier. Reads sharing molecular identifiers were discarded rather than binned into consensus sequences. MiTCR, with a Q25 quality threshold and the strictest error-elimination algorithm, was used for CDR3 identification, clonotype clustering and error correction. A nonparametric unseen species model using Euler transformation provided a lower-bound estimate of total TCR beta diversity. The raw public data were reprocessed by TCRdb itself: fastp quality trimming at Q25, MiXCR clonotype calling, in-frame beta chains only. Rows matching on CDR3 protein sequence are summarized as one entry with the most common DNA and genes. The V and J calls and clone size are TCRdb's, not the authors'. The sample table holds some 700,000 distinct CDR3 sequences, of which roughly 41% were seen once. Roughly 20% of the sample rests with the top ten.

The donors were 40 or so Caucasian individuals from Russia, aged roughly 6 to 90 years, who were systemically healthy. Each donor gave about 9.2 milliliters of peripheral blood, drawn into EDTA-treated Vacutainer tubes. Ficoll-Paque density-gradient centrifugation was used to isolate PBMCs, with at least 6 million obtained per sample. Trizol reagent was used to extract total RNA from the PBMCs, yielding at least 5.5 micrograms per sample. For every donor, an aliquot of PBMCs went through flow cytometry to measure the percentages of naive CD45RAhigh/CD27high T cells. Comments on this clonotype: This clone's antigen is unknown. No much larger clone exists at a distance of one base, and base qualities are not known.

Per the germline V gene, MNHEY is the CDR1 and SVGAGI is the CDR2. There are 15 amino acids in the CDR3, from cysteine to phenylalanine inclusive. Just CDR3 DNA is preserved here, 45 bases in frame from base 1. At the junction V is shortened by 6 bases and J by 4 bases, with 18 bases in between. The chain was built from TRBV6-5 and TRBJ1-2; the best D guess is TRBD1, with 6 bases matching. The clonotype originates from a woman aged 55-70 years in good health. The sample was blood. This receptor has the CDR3 CASSPAGTFIYGYTF. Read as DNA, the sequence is TGTGCCAGCAGCCCCGCTGGGACATTCATCTATGGCTACACCTTC.